This TCR beta chain was documented in a study of T-cell memory formation after mild COVID-19. 5'RACE, which relied on constant-segment primers, yielded TCR alpha and TCR beta cDNA libraries carrying sample barcodes and UMIs. MiXCR was run by TCRdb on the 5' RACE reads, yielding one entry per CDR3 protein. Found here are about 400,000 distinct CDR3 sequences, more than 15% of them singletons; the top ten hold roughly 21%. V was clipped by 0 bases and J by 3 bases, with 15 bases between them. Per the germline V gene, CDR1 is SNHLY and CDR2 is FYNNEI. The CDR3 totals 16 residues. Broader study findings: Proof of SARS-CoV-2 specificity was absent for the second-wave clones that crested on day 37. Among contracting clones, CD4+ were mainly CM/EM and CD8+ enriched in EMRA.

This clonotype was found a few times. The antigen remains undetermined. The chain combines TRBV2 with TRBJ2-7; D might be TRBD2 (6 bases). The sequencing input was PBMCs or a T cell subset sorted from them (not recorded which). This TCR was sampled from a man between 18 and 35 years old who had mild COVID-19 (a few samples of this study predate the infection). Cell type and time point are not known. The CDR3 loop reads CASSEARRGADYEQYV. The CDR3 coding sequence is TGTGCCAGCAGTGAAGCCCGGCGGGGAGCAGACTACGAGCAGTACGTC.